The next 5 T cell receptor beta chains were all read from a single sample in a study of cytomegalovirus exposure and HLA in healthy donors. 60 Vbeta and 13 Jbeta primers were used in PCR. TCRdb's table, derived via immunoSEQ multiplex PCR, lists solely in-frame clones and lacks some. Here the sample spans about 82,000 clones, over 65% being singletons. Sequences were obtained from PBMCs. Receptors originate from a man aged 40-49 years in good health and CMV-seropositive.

The CDR3: CASSVSGTSGSYEQYF. The CDR3 bases are TGTGCCAGCAGCGTATCCGGGACTAGCGGCTCCTACGAGCAGTACTTC. This rearrangement joins TRBV7-2 to TRBJ2-7, with 11 positions matching TRBD2. Germline V gene sequence: CDR1 SGHTA, CDR2 FQGNSA. CDR3 length: 16 residues. V trimming: 5 bases; J trimming: 0 bases; junction bases outside the gene matches: 6.

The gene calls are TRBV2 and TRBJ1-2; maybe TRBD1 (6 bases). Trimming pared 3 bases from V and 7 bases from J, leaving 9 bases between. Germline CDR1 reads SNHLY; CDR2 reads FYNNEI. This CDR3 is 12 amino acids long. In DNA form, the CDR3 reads TGTGCCAGCAGTGACACAGGGTTTGGCTACACCTTC. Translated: CASSDTGFGYTF.

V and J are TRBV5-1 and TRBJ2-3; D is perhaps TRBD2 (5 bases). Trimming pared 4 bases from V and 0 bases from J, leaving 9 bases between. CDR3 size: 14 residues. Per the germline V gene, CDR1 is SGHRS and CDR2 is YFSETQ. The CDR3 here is CASSQRVSTDTQYF. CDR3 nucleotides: TGCGCCAGCAGCCAGAGGGTTAGCACAGATACGCAGTATTTT. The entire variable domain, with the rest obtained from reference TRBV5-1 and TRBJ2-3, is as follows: KAGVTQTPRYLIKTRGQQVTLSCSPISGHRSVSWYQQTPGQGLQFLFEYFSETQRNKGNFPGRFSGRQFSNSRSEMNVSTLELGDSALYLCASSQRVSTDTQYFGPGTRLTVL.

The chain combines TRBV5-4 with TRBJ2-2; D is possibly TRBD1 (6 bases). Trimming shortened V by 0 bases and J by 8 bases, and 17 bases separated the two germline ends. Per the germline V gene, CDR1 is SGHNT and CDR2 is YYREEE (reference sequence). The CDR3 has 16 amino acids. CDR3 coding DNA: TGTGCCAGCAGCTTGGCCGGGACACTTGGGCTGGGGGAGCTGTTTTTT. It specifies CASSLAGTLGLGELFF.

Here the CDR3 DNA reads TGTGCCAGCAGCTTATTCCAGGGGCCCTACGAGCAGTACTTC. Its translation is CASSLFQGPYEQYF. The chain recombines TRBV11-2 with TRBJ2-7; D is perhaps TRBD1 (6 bases). The CDR3 extends over 14 amino acids. Trimming left V 2 bases short and J 2 bases short, with 10 bases between. In germline, CDR1 is SGHAT, CDR2 FQNNGV.